This T cell receptor beta chain was found in a study of blood T cell repertoires in COVID-19. At the level of the study: Samples came from the United States, Italy and Spain, spanning acute and convalescent COVID-19.

Original processing methods: Reference gene primer amplification in the assay estimated nucleated cell counts. Using immunoSEQ multiplex PCR, the repertoire was profiled, and TCRdb retains in-frame clones only, with some absent. D and trimming were read from the DNA, whereas the V and J calls and clone size are those reported in that table. The table records fewer than 40,000 clones, over 70% of them present only once. Germline values: CDR1 SGHNT, CDR2 YYREEE (reference sequence). V trimming: 4 bases; J trimming: 0 bases; junction bases outside the gene matches: 7. This CDR3 contains 16 residues. The TCR comes from a man between 60 and 70 years old with active COVID-19. The chain joins TRBV5-4 to TRBJ2-4, with TRBD1 identical over 7 bases. Sequencing used peripheral blood. The chain's CDR3 is CASSQTGSLAKNIQYF. CDR3 coding DNA: TGTGCCAGCAGCCAGACAGGGAGTCTAGCCAAAAACATTCAGTACTTC.